This T cell receptor (beta chain) is drawn from a study of patients and donors after allogeneic stem cell transplantation. TCRdb analysed the RT-PCR reads with MiXCR anew, one entry per CDR3 protein. The sample contains roughly 150,000 distinct CDR3 sequences, nearly 25% of which appear only once. This clonotype was counted only a few times. This CDR3 comprises 11 residues. Trimming took 8 bases from V and 6 from J, leaving 11 bases between them. The sequence came from a human donor who was either an allogeneic HSCT recipient or a stem cell or donor lymphocyte infusion donor (not recorded which). It is not recorded whose cells these are; they may come from a transplant donor. This chain links TRBV12-3 or TRBV12-4 with TRBJ2-7, with D hard to call. Sequenced material: blood, either unsorted or a sorted T cell fraction (not recorded which). The CDR3 here is CASASRPEQYF. CDR3 in DNA: TGTGCCAGCGCATCGAGACCCGAGCAGTACTTC.